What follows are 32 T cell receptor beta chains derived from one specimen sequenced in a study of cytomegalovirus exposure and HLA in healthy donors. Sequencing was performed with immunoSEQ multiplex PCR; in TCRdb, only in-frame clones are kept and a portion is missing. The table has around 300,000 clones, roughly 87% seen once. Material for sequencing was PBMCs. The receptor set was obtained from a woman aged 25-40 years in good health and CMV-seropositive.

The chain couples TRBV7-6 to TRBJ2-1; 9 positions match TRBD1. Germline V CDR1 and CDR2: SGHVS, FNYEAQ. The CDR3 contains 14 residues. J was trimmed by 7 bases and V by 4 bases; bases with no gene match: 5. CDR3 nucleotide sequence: TGTGCCAGCAGCTCAGGAGGACAGGGGAATGAGCAGTTCTTC. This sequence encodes CASSSGGQGNEQFF.

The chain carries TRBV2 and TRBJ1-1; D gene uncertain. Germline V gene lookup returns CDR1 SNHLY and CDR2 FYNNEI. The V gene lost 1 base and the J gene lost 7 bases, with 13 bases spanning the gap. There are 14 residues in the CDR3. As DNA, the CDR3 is TGTGCCAGCAGTGAAGGGGTTCGGAGGAGTGAAGCTTTCTTT. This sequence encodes CASSEGVRRSEAFF.

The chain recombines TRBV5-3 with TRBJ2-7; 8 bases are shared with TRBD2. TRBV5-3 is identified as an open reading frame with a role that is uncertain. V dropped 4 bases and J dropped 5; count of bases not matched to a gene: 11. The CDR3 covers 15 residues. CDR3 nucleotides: TGTGCCAGAAGCGGGGGGCGACTAGCGCGCCACGAGCAGTACTTC. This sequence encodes CARSGGRLARHEQYF.

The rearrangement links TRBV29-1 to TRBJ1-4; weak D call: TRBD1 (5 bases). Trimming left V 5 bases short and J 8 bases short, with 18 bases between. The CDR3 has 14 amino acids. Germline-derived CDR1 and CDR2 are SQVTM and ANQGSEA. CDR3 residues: CSVKNRQGSEKLFF. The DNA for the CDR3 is TGCAGCGTTAAAAACCGGCAGGGTTCCGAAAAACTGTTTTTT.

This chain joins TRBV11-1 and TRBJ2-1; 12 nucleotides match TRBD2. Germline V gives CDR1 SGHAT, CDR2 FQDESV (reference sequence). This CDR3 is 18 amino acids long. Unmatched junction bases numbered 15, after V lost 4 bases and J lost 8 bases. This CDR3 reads CASSSPASGRVLGDEQFF. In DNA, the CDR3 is TGTGCCAGCAGCTCCCCCGCTAGCGGGAGGGTATTGGGCGATGAGCAGTTCTTC.

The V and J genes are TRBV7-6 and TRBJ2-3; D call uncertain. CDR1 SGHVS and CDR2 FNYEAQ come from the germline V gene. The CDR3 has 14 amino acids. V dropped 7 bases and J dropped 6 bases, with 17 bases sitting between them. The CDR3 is CASISSGAWDTQYF. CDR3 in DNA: TGTGCCAGCATCTCCTCCGGAGCGTGGGATACGCAGTATTTT.

CDR3 DNA sequence: TGTGCCAGCAGTTTATCGGTAGCGATCAGCCCCCAGCATTTT. Residues: CASSLSVAISPQHF. This chain joins TRBV27 and TRBJ1-5, with D unresolved. The CDR3 runs to 14 residues. Germline CDR1 MNHEY, CDR2 SMNVEV (reference sequence). V lost 0 bases to trimming and J lost 10 bases, with 13 bases between them.

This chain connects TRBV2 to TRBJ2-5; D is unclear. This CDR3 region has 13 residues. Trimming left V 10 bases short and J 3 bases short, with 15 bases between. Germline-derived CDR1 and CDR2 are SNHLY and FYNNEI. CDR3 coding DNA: TGTGCCATTGCTTCGGTGCGAGAAGAGACCCAGTACTTC. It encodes CAIASVREETQYF.

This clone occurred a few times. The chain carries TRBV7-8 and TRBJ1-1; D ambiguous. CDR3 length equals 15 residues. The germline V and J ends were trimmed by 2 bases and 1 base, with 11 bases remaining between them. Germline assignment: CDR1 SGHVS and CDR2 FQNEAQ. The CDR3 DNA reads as TGTGCCAGCAGCTTACAGTTAGGATCGAACACTGAAGCTTTCTTT. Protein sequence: CASSLQLGSNTEAFF.

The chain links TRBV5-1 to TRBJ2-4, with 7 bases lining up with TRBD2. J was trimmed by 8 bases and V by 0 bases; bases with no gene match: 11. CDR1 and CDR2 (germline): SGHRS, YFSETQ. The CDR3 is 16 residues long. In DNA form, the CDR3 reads TGCGCCAGCAGCTTGGGGTTACGCGGGAGTGGGGACATTCAGTACTTC. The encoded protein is CASSLGLRGSGDIQYF.

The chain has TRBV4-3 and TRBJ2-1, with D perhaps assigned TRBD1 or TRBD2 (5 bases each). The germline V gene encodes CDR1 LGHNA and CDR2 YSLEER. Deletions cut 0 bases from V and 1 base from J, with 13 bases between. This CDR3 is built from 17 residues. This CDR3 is CASSQEPGQGSYNEQFF. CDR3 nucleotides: TGCGCCAGCAGCCAAGAGCCGGGGCAGGGATCCTACAATGAGCAGTTCTTC.

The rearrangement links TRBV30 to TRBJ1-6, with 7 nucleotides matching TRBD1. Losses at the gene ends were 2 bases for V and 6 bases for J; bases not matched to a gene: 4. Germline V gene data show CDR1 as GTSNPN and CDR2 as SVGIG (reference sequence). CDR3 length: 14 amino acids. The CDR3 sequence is CAWSMDRSNSPLHF. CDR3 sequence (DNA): TGTGCCTGGAGTATGGACAGGAGTAATTCACCCCTCCACTTT.

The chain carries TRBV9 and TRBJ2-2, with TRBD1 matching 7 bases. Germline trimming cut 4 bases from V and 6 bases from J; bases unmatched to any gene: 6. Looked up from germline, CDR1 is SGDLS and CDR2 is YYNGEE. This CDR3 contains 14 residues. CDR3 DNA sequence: TGTGCCAGCAGCTCGACAGGGATCGCCGGGGAGCTGTTTTTT. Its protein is CASSSTGIAGELFF. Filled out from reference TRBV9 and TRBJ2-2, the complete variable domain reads DSGVTQTPKHLITATGQRVTLRCSPRSGDLSVYWYQQSLDQGLQFLIQYYNGEERAKGNILERFSAQQFPDLHSELNLSSLELGDSALYFCASSSTGIAGELFFGEGSRLTVL.

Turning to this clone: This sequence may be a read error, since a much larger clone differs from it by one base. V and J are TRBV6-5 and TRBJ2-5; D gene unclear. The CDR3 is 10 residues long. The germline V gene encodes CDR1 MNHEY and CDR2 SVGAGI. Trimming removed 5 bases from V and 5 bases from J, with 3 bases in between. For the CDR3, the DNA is TGTGCCAGCAGTGGGGAGACCCAGTACTTC. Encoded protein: CASSGETQYF.

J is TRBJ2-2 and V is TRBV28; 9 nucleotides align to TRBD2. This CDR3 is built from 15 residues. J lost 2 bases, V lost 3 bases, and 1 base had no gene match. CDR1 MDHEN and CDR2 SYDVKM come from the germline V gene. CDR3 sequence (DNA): TGTGCCAGCAGTTTTAGCGGGGGAAACACCGGGGAGCTGTTTTTT. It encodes CASSFSGGNTGELFF.

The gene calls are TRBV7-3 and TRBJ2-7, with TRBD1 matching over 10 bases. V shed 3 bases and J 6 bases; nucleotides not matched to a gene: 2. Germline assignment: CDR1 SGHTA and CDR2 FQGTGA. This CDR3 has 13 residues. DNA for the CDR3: TGTGCCAGCAGCTTGGACAGGGGGACCGAGCAGTACTTC. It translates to CASSLDRGTEQYF.

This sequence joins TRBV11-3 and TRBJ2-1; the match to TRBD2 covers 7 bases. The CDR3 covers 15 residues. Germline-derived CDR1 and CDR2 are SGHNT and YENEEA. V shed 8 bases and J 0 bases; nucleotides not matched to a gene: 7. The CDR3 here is CASSGGGSSYNEQFF. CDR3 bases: TGTGCCAGCTCGGGGGGAGGGAGCTCCTACAATGAGCAGTTCTTC.

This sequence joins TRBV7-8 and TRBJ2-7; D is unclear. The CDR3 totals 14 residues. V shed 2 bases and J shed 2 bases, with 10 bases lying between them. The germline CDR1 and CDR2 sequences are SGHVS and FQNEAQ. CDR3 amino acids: CASSLSTQTYEQYF. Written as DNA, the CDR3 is TGTGCCAGCAGCTTAAGCACACAAACCTACGAGCAGTACTTC.

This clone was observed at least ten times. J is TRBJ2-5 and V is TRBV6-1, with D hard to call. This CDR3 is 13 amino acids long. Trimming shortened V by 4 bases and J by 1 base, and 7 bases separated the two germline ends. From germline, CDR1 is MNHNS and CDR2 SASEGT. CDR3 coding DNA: TGTGCCAGCAGTGGGCGGCCCCAAGAGACCCAGTACTTC. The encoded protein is CASSGRPQETQYF.

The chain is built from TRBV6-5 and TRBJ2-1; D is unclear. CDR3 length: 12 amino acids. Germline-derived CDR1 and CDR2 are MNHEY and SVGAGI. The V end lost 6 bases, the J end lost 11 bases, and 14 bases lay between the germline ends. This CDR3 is CASSPSAQKQFF. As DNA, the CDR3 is TGTGCCAGCAGCCCGTCCGCCCAGAAGCAGTTCTTC.

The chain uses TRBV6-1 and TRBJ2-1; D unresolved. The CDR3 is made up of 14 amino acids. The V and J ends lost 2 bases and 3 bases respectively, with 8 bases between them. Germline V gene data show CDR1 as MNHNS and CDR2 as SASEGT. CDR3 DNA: TGTGCCAGCAGTGAACTACAAAACTACAATGAGCAGTTCTTC. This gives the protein CASSELQNYNEQFF.

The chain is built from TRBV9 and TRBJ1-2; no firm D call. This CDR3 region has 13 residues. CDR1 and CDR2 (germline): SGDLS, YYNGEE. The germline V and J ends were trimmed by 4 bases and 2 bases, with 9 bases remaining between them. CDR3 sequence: CASSKGGNYGYTF. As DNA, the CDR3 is TGTGCCAGCAGCAAGGGCGGGAACTATGGCTACACCTTC. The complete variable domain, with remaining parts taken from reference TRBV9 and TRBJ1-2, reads DSGVTQTPKHLITATGQRVTLRCSPRSGDLSVYWYQQSLDQGLQFLIQYYNGEERAKGNILERFSAQQFPDLHSELNLSSLELGDSALYFCASSKGGNYGYTFGSGTRLTVV.

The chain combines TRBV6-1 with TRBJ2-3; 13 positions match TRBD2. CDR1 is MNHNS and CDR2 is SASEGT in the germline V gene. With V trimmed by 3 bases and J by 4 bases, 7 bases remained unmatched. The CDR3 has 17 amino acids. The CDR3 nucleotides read TGTGCCAGCAGTGATAGCATTGGGACTAGCGGGGCAGATACGCAGTATTTT. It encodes CASSDSIGTSGADTQYF.

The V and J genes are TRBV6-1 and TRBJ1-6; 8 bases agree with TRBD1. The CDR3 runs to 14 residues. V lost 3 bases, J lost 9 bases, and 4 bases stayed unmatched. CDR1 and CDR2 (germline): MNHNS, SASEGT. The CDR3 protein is CASSEAQGASPLHF. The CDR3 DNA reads TGTGCCAGCAGTGAGGCGCAGGGGGCTTCACCCCTCCACTTT.

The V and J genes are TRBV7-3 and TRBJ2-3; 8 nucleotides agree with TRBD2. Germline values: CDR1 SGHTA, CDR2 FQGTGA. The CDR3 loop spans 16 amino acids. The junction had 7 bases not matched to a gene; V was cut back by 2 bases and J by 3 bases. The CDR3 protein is CASSLDPAGETDTQYF. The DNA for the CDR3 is TGTGCCAGCAGCTTAGATCCAGCGGGGGAGACAGATACGCAGTATTTT.

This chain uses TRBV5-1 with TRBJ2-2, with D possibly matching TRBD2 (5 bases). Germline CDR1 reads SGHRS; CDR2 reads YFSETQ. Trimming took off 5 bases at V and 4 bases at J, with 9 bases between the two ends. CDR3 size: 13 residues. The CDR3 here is CASREVGTGELFF. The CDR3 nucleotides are TGCGCCAGCAGGGAGGTGGGCACCGGGGAGCTGTTTTTT.

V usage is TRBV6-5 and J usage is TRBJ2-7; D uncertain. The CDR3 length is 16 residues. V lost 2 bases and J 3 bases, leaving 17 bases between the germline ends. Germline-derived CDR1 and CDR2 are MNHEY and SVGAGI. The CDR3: CASSYRQFDTIYEQYF. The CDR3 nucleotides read TGTGCCAGCAGTTACCGACAATTTGACACCATCTACGAGCAGTACTTC.

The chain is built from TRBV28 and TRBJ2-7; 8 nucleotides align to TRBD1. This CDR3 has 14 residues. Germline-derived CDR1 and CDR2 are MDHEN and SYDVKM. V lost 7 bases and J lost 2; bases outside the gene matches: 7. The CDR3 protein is CASTVQGAAYEQYF. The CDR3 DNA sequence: TGTGCCAGCACCGTCCAGGGGGCCGCCTACGAGCAGTACTTC.

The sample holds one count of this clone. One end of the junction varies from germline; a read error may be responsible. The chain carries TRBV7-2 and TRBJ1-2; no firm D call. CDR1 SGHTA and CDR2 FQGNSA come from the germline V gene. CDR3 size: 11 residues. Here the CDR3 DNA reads TGTGCCAGCAGCTTAAATGGCCGCTTTCTCTTC. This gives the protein CASSLNGRFLF.

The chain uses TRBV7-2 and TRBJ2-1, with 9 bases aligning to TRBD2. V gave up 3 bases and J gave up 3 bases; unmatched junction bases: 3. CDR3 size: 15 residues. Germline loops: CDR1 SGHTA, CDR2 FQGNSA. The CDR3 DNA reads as TGTGCCAGCAGCTTCACTAGCGGGTTCTACAATGAGCAGTTCTTC. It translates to CASSFTSGFYNEQFF.

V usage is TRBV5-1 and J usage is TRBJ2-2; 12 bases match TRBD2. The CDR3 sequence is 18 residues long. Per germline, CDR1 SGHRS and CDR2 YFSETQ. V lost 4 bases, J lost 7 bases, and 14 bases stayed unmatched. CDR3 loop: CASSPWDGLAGLGGELFF. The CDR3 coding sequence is TGCGCCAGCAGCCCCTGGGACGGACTAGCGGGACTGGGCGGGGAGCTGTTTTTT.

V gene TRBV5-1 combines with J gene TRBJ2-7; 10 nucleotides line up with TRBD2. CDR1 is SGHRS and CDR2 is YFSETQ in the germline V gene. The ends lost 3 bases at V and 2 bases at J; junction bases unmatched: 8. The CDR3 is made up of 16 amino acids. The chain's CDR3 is CASSWTLAGDAYEQYF. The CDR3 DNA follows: TGCGCCAGCAGCTGGACCCTAGCGGGAGATGCCTACGAGCAGTACTTC. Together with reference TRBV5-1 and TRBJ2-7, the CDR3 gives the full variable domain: KAGVTQTPRYLIKTRGQQVTLSCSPISGHRSVSWYQQTPGQGLQFLFEYFSETQRNKGNFPGRFSGRQFSNSRSEMNVSTLELGDSALYLCASSWTLAGDAYEQYFGPGTRLTVT.